This is a list of T cell receptor beta chains from one sample in a study of cytotoxic CD8 clonotypes in ibrutinib-treated CLL. Some clones are missing from TCRdb's copy, which holds only in-frame ones; the method was immunoSEQ multiplex PCR. The sample records some 300,000 clones, just under 80% being singletons. The material sequenced was PBMCs, taken before ibrutinib treatment. The source of these receptors is a human donor with chronic lymphocytic leukemia. The CDR3 runs from the conserved cysteine through the conserved F or W. Expanded clones get a size class; other rows say once, few or many, or leave the size out.

j_call | v_call | clone_size | cdr3_aa
TRBJ2-7 | TRBV27 | NA | CASSLGTDGHEQYF
TRBJ1-1 | TRBV20-1 | NA | CSAVFGAEAFF
TRBJ1-1 | TRBV18 | NA | CASSPPPFIWGTEAFF
TRBJ2-5 | TRBV15 | NA | CATSRNLAVQETQYF
TRBJ1-5 | TRBV5-6 | NA | CASSLAGFGQPQHF
TRBJ2-2 | TRBV29-1 | NA | CSVAGHKNTGELFF
TRBJ2-3 | TRBV29-1 | NA | CSVGLGLAGTQDTQYF
TRBJ2-3 | TRBV6-4 | NA | CASSFRDRATDTQYF
TRBJ1-1 | TRBV6-5 | NA | CASRGGGEAFF
TRBJ2-3 | TRBV2 | NA | CASRPRATDTQYF
TRBJ2-1 | TRBV4-1 | NA | CASRDPGLAVHEQFF
TRBJ1-5 | TRBV11-2 | NA | CASSPAGRYQPQHF
TRBJ2-7 | TRBV4-1 | NA | CASRGNEQYF
TRBJ1-5 | TRBV2 | medium-sized | CASSPGDQPQHF
TRBJ2-2 | TRBV4-3 | NA | CASSLHAETGELFF
TRBJ2-7 | TRBV7-2 | NA | CASRTGMRGIRSSYEQYF
TRBJ2-7 | TRBV7-6 | NA | CASSDTGTTDEQYF
TRBJ2-2 | TRBV19 | NA | CASSIPGRGTGELFF
TRBJ2-3 | TRBV11-3 | NA | CASSLYRTDTQYF
TRBJ1-1 | TRBV7-9 | NA | CASSYRQGNTEAFF
TRBJ2-3 | TRBV29-1 | NA | CSADGGGTDTQYF
TRBJ2-1 | TRBV7-6 | NA | CASSLGLAGGTEQFF
TRBJ2-1 | TRBV29-1 | NA | CSVERGEYNEQFF
TRBJ2-1 | TRBV30 | NA | CALRSGVGEQFF
TRBJ1-3 | TRBV30 | NA | CAWSLSGNTIYF
TRBJ2-7 | TRBV27 | NA | CASSPTISGKNEQYF
TRBJ2-3 | TRBV9 | NA | CASSDTGVTTDTQYF
TRBJ2-1 | TRBV19 | NA | CASSIPTSGSYNEQFF
TRBJ2-7 | TRBV12-5 | NA | CASGCTPSGRAIEQYF
TRBJ2-3 | TRBV4-2 | NA | CASSQSVAGAFVDTQYF
TRBJ2-7 | TRBV6-5 | NA | CASSYYPGQFLYEQYF
TRBJ2-3 | TRBV5-1 | NA | CASSLSPQGLLADTQYF
TRBJ2-7 | TRBV27 | NA | CASSSSGTGTYEQYF
TRBJ2-3 | TRBV19 | few | CASSMRATTDTQYF
TRBJ2-2 | TRBV30 | NA | CAWSLRQGDTGELFF
TRBJ2-5 | TRBV5-1 | NA | CASSLFGRETQYF
TRBJ2-7 | TRBV19 | NA | CASAQDGTVTYEQYF
TRBJ2-1 | TRBV27 | NA | CASSLSHRGLALQFF
TRBJ2-3 | TRBV28 | NA | CASSYPLAGGTDTQYF
TRBJ2-4 | TRBV5-6 | NA | CASSRRVWTGKNIQYF
TRBJ2-7 | TRBV10-1 | NA | CARTGLDEQYF
TRBJ1-1 | TRBV7-9 | few | CASWGGSEAFF
TRBJ1-3 | TRBV4-3 | NA | CASSQVMAWGPSGNTIYF
TRBJ2-5 | TRBV29-1 | NA | CSVEVRLKETQYF
TRBJ2-2 | TRBV7-2 | once | CASSFSGRGELFF
TRBJ1-2 | TRBV4-1 | few | CASSPSGRIVYGYTF
TRBJ2-1 | TRBV7-9 | NA | CASSLANNEQFF
TRBJ1-2 | TRBV2 | NA | CASSDDGYGYTF
TRBJ2-3 | TRBV28 | NA | CASRTPDRVADTQYF
TRBJ1-1 | TRBV29-1 | once | CSVEDLSKANTEAFF
TRBJ2-1 | TRBV7-2 | NA | CASSLGWTSGYNEQFF
TRBJ1-1 | TRBV7-2 | once | CASSLDRGSAFF
TRBJ2-1 | TRBV25-1 | NA | CASSSQVGASEQFF
TRBJ2-1 | TRBV2 | NA | CASMLEVNKFF
TRBJ2-7 | TRBV27 | NA | CASSLYPSGRYEQYF
TRBJ1-3 | TRBV18 | NA | CASSPGTGSAGNTIYF